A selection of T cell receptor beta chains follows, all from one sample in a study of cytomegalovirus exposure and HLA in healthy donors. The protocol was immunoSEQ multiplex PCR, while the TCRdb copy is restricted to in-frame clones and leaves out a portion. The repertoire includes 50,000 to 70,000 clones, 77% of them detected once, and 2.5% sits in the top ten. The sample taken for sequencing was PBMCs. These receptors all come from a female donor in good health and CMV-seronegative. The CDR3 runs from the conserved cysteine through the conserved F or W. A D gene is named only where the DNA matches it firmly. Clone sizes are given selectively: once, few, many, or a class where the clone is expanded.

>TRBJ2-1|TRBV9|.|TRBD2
TGTGCCAGCAGCCCAGGACTAGCGGGAGGGAGTGAGCAGTTCTTC
CASSPGLAGGSEQFF
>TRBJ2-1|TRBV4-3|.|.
TGCGCCAGCAGCCAAGAAGGACAGTACAATGAGCAGTTCTTC
CASSQEGQYNEQFF
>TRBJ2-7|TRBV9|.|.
TGTGCCAGCAGCGTAGGGCCGACAGGCCCCTACGAGCAGTACTTC
CASSVGPTGPYEQYF
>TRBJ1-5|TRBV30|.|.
TGTGCCTGGAGGGACAATAGCAATCAGCCCCAGCATTTT
CAWRDNSNQPQHF
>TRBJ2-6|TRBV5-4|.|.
TGTGCCAGCAGCACCCCCAGGCCTCCCAACGTCCTGACTTTC
CASSTPRPPNVLTF
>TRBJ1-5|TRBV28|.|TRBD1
TGTGCCAGCAGTTTGTGGGCAGGGGGCGGCAATCAGCCCCAGCATTTT
CASSLWAGGGNQPQHF
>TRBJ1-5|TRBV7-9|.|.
TGTGCCAGCAGCTTAGGCTTCTATACGTCCGGGCCCCAGCATTTT
CASSLGFYTSGPQHF
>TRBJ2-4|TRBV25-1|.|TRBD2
TGTGCCAGCAGTGACCCAGCGGGATCCAAAAACATTCAGTACTTC
CASSDPAGSKNIQYF
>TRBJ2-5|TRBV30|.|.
TGTGCCTGGAGTCCGCCGCGGACATCCCCATTTCAAGAGACCCAGTACTTC
CAWSPPRTSPFQETQYF
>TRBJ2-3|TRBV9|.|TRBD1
TGTGCCAGCACCGGGACAGTAACGGATACGCAGTATTTT
CASTGTVTDTQYF
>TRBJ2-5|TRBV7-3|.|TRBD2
TGTGCCAGCAGCTTAGGCGGGAGGTCAGAGACCCAGTACTTC
CASSLGGRSETQYF
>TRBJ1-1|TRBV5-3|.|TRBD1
TGTGCCAGAAGCCGCAGGGGGCGCGATGAAGCTTTCTTT
CARSRRGRDEAFF
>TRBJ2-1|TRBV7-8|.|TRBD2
TGTGCCAGCAGCCGAGCGGGAGCGGTCTACAATGAGCAGTTCTTC
CASSRAGAVYNEQFF
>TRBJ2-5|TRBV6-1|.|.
TGTGCCAGCATGGGGGCAGGAGAGACCCAGTACTTC
CASMGAGETQYF
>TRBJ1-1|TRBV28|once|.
TGTGCCAGCAGTTTATCGGGGGGCACATTTGAAGCTTTCTTT
CASSLSGGTFEAFF
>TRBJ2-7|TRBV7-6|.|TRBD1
TGTGCCAGCAGAGTGACAGGGGGCGGGTACGAGCAGTACTTC
CASRVTGGGYEQYF
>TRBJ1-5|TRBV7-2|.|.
TGTGCCAGCAGCCCCGGCGGCCCGGGACAGCCCCAGCATTTT
CASSPGGPGQPQHF
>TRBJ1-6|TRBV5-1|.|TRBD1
TGCGCCAGCAGCTTCACAGGGGTGGAATCACCCCTCCACTTT
CASSFTGVESPLHF
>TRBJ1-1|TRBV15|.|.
TGTGCCACCAGCAGAGATCTCGCAGGGGTTCCCTGGAGGTTGACTGAAGCTTTCTTT
CATSRDLAGVPWRLTEAFF
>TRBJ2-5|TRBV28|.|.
TGTGCCAGCAGTTCCTCAGGGTTGGGGCAGTACTTC
CASSSSGLGQYF
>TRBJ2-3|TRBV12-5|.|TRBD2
TGTGCTAGTGGTCTGGGACTAGCGGCTAGCACAGATACGCAGTATTTT
CASGLGLAASTDTQYF
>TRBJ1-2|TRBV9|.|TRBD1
TGTGCCAGCAGCGCCCGAACGGGACAGGGGTCGCATGGCTACACCTTC
CASSARTGQGSHGYTF
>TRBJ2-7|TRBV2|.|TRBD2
TGTGCCAGCAGCGGATTAGCGGGGGGTCATTCCCCCTACGAGCAGTACTTC
CASSGLAGGHSPYEQYF
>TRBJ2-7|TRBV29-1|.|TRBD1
TGCAGCGTTGATGGGACAGGGGGCTACGAGCAGTACTTC
CSVDGTGGYEQYF
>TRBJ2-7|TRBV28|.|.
TGTGCCAGCTTGGGGGGGAACAGGGGGATTTCCCACGAGCAGTACTTC
CASLGGNRGISHEQYF
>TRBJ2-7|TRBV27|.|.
TGTGCCAGCAGTTTATACAGGGACTCCTACGAGCAGTACTTC
CASSLYRDSYEQYF
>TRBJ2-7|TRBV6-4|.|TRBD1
TGTGCCAGCAGCCAGCCGGGACAGGGGTGCTACGAGCAGTACTTC
CASSQPGQGCYEQYF
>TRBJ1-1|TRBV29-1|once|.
TGCAGCGTTGGGGGCATGAACACTGAAGCTTTCTTT
CSVGGMNTEAFF
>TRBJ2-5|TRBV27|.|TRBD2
TGTGCCAGCACCCGGACTAGCGGGATTGGGACCCAGTACTTC
CASTRTSGIGTQYF
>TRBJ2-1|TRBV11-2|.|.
TGTGCCAGCAGCTTAGATATCGGGTCTGAGCAGTTCTTC
CASSLDIGSEQFF
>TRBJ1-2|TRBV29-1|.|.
TGCAGCGTTGCAAGAGGAACCTATGGCTACACCTTC
CSVARGTYGYTF
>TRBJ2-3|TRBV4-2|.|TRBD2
TGTGCCAGCAGCCAAGAAATAGCGGGAGTCACAGATACGCAGTATTTT
CASSQEIAGVTDTQYF
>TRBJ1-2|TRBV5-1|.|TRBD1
TGCGCCAGCAGACCCTCCCCCACAGGGGGTCTTGGCTACACCTTC
CASRPSPTGGLGYTF
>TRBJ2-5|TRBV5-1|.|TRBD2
TGCGCCAGCAGCTCCCCTGGGGGGGAGGAGACCCAGTACTTC
CASSSPGGEETQYF
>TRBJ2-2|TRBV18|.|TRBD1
TGTGCCAGCTCGCAACAGGGGGCGAAAAACACCGGGGAGCTGTTTTTT
CASSQQGAKNTGELFF
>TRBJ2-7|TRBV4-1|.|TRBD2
TGCGCCAGCAGCCAAGAAGGGGGACTAGCGGGGGGACGGCAGTACTTC
CASSQEGGLAGGRQYF
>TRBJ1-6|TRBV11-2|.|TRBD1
TGTGCCAGCAGCTTGGGACAGAAAAATTCACCCCTCCACTTT
CASSLGQKNSPLHF
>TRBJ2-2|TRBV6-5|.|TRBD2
TGTGCCAGCAGTTTGACGCGGGAGGGTACCGGGGAGCTGTTTTTT
CASSLTREGTGELFF
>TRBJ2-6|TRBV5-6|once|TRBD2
TGTGCCAGCAGCTTGGAGACCAGCGGGAGTGGTGGGGCCAACGTCCTGACTTTC
CASSLETSGSGGANVLTF
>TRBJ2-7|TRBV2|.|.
TGTGCCAGCAGGACACAAGGGGTAATCTCCTACGAGCAGTACTTC
CASRTQGVISYEQYF
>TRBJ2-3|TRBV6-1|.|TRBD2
TGTGCCAGCAGTGAGGGATTCGGACTAGCGGGTAGCACAGATACGCAGTATTTT
CASSEGFGLAGSTDTQYF
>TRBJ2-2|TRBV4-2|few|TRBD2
TGTGCCAGCAGCCAAGTTGCCCTAGCGGACAACACCGGGGAGCTGTTTTTT
CASSQVALADNTGELFF
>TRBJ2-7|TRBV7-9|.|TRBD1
TGTGCCAGCAGCTTATCTTGGGACAGGGGGCTTCGGTACGAGCAGTACTTC
CASSLSWDRGLRYEQYF
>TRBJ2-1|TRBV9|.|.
TGTGCCAGCACCGAAGGGGCTAGCGTTTACAATGAGCAGTTCTTC
CASTEGASVYNEQFF
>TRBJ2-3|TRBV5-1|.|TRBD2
TGCGCCAGCAGCCCCCTGGGGGGGACTAGGGGGGCGGCAGATACGCAGTATTTT
CASSPLGGTRGAADTQYF
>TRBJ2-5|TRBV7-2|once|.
TGTGCCAGCAGCTTAGGGGGGCAGGACAACAGAGAGACCCAGTACTTC
CASSLGGQDNRETQYF
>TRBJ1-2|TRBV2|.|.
TGTGCCAGAGACAGCAGAGATGGCTACACCTTC
CARDSRDGYTF
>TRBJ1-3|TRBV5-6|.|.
TGTGCCAGCAGCTTGGAGGGGGGGCGCGGAAACACCATATATTTT
CASSLEGGRGNTIYF
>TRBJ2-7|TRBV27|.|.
TGTGCCAGCAGTTTACAGGGTGCCTACGAGCAGTACTTC
CASSLQGAYEQYF
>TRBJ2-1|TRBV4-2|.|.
TGTGCCAGCAGTTGGACTACGAGCTCCTACAATGAGCAGTTCTTC
CASSWTTSSYNEQFF
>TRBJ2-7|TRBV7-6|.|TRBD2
TGTGCCAGCAGCTTAGTCCTAGCGGGGGAGTCCGAGCAGTACTTC
CASSLVLAGESEQYF
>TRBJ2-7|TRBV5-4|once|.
TGTGCCAGCAGCCCGATGGTTAGCGGCAAGATCTCCTACGAGCAGTACTTC
CASSPMVSGKISYEQYF
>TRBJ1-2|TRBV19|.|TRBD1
TGTGCCAGTAGTATAGCTGCGACAGGGAAAATTGGCTACACCTTC
CASSIAATGKIGYTF
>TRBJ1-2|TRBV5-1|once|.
TGCGCCAGCAGCTCCCTGACAGAGCTGAACTATGGCTACACCTTC
CASSSLTELNYGYTF